The subject of this entry is one TCR beta chain. The repertoire was sequenced with immunoSEQ multiplex PCR; TCRdb's copy has only in-frame clones and lacks some. The profile shows around 26,000 clones, more than 75% of them singletons. The entry originates in a study of control samples from healthy donors and cancer patients. Germline V lookup: CDR1 MNHEY, CDR2 SMNVEV (reference sequence). V dropped 5 bases and J dropped 10; count of bases not matched to a gene: 18. The CDR3 sequence is 16 residues long. The clonotype was recovered from a man aged 60 to 69 with colorectal cancer. What was sequenced was PBMCs. V and J are TRBV27 and TRBJ1-1, with TRBD1 matching 8 bases. CDR3 sequence: CASSIHIDRGGGRAFF. The DNA for the CDR3 is TGTGCCAGCAGTATCCATATTGACAGGGGCGGGGGTAGAGCTTTCTTT.